Only a few counts were recorded for the clone carrying this T cell receptor (beta chain). The sample contains more than one DNA sequence encoding this CDR3. This specimen comes from a study of shared clonotypes between healthy human individuals. Assay used: immunoSEQ multiplex PCR; TCRdb lists only in-frame clones, some missing. The sample has over a million clones; approximately 98.5% are singletons. V lost 3 bases to trimming and J lost 2 bases, with 1 base between them. This CDR3 is built from 11 residues. Germline assignment: CDR1 KGHSH and CDR2 LQKENI. The chain recombines TRBV18 with TRBJ2-5; D is ambiguous. This clonotype originated in a man aged 25 to 40 in good health. The sequenced material came from naive CD4+ T cells sorted from blood. This sample's subset: CD45RA+ positively selected. The CDR3 DNA follows: TGTGCCAGCTCACCGCAAGAGACCCAGTACTTC. This sequence encodes CASSPQETQYF.